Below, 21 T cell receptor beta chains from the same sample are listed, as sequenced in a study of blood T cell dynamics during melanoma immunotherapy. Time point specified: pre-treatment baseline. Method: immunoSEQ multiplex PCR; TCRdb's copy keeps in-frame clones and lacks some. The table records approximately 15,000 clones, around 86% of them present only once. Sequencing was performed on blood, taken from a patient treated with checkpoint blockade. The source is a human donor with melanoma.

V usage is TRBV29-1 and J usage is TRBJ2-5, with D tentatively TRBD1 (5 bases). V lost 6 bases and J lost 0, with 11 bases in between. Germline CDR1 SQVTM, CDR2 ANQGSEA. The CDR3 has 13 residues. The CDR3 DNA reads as TGCAGCGTGGTCGGACAAGACCAAGAGACCCAGTACTTC. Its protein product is CSVVGQDQETQYF.

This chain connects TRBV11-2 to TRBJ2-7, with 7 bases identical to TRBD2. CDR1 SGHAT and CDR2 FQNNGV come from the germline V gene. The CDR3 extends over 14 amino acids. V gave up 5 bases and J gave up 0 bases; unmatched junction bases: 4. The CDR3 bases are TGTGCCAGCAGCCCCCGGGGGGACTCCTACGAGCAGTACGTC. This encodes CASSPRGDSYEQYV.

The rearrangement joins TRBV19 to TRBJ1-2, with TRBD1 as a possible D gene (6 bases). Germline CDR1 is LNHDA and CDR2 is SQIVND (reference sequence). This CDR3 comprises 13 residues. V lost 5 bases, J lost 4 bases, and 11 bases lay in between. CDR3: CASSFLDSYGYTF. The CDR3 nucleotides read TGTGCCAGTAGTTTCCTGGACAGCTATGGCTACACCTTC.

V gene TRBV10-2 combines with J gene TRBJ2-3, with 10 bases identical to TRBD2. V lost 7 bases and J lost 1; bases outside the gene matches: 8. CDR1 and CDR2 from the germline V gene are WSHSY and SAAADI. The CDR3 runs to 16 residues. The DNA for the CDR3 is TGCGCCAGCACACGAGCGGGGGGGCGGGGCACAGATACGCAGTATTTT. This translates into CASTRAGGRGTDTQYF.

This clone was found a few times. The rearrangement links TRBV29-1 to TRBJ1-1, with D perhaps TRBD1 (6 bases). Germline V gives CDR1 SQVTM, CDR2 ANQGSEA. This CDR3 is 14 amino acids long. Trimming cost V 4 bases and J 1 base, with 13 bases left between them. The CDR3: CSVGLQTGNTEAFF. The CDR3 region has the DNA TGCAGCGTTGGCTTGCAGACAGGGAACACTGAAGCTTTCTTT.

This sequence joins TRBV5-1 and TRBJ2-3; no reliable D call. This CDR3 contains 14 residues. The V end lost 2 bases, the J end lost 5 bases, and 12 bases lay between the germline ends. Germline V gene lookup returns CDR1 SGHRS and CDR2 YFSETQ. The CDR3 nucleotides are TGCGCCAGCAGCTTAAAGGCAGAGCGAGATACGCAGTATTTT. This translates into CASSLKAERDTQYF.

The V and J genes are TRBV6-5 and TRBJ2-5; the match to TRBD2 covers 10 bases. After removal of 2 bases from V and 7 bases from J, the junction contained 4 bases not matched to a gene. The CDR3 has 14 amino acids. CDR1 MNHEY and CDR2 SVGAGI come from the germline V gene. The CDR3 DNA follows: TGTGCCAGCAGTTACGCCATAGCGGGGGGGACCCAGTACTTC. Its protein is CASSYAIAGGTQYF.

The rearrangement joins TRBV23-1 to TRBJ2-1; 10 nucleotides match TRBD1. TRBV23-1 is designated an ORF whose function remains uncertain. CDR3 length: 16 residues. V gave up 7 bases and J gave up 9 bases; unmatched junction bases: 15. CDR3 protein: CASTQGGDRGWSEQFF. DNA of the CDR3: TGCGCCAGCACCCAAGGGGGGGACAGGGGATGGAGTGAGCAGTTCTTC.

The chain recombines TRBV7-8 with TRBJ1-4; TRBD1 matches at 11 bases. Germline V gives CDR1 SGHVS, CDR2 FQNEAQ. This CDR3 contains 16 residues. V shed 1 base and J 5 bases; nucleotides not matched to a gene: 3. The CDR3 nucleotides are TGTGCCAGCAGCTTAGTGAGGGACAGGGGGAATGAAAAACTGTTTTTT. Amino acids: CASSLVRDRGNEKLFF.

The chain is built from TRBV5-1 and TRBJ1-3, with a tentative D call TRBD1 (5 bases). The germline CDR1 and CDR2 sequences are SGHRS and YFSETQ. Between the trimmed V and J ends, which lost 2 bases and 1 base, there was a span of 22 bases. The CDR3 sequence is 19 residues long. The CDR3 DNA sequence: TGCGCCAGCAGCTTCGGGGATTTTAGTGGGGGAAGGTCTGGAAACACCATATATTTT. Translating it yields CASSFGDFSGGRSGNTIYF.

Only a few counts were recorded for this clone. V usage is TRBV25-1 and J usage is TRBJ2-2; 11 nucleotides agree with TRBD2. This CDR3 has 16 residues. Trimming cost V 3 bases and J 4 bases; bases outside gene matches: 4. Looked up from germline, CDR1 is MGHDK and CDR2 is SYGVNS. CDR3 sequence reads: CASSDPTSGATGELFF. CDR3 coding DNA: TGTGCCAGCAGTGACCCGACTAGCGGGGCCACCGGGGAGCTGTTTTTT.

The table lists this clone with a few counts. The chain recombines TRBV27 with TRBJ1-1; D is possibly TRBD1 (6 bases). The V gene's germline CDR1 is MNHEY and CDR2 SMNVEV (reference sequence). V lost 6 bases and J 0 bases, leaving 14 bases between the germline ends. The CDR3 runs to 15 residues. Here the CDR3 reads CASRLIGGLNTEAFF. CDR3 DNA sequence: TGTGCCAGCAGGCTTATCGGGGGGCTGAACACTGAAGCTTTCTTT.

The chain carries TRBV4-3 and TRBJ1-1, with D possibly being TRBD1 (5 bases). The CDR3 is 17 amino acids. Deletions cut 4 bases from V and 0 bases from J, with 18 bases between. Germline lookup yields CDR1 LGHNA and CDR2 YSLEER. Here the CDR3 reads CASSPGAGTAMNTEAFF. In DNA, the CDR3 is TGCGCCAGCAGCCCAGGAGCAGGGACGGCGATGAACACTGAAGCTTTCTTT.

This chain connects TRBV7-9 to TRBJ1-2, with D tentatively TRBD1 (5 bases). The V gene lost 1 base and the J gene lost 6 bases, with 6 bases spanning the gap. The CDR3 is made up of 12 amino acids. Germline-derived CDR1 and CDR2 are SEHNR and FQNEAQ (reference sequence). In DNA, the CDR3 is TGTGCCAGCAGCTTAGGGGGCGATGGCTACACCTTC. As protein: CASSLGGDGYTF.

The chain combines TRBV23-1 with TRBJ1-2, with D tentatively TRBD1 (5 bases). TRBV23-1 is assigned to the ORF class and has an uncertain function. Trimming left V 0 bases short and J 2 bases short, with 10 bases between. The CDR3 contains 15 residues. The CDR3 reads CASSQSPGRNYGYTF. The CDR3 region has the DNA TGCGCCAGCAGTCAATCGCCAGGGAGAAACTATGGCTACACCTTC.

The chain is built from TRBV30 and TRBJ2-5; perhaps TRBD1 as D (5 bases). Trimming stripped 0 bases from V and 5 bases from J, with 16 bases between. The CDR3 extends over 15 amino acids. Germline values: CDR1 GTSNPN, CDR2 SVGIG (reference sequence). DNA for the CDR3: TGTGCCTGGAGTGTACCCCATCAGGGCGTGGAGACCCAGTACTTC. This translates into CAWSVPHQGVETQYF.

The CDR3 sequence: CASSQDQRNTGELFF. The CDR3 nucleotides read TGCGCCAGCAGCCAAGATCAGAGAAACACCGGGGAGCTGTTTTTT. The rearrangement joins TRBV4-3 to TRBJ2-2; D not resolved. V was pared by 0 bases and J by 2 bases, with 7 bases between. Germline lookup yields CDR1 LGHNA and CDR2 YSLEER. The CDR3 contains 15 residues.

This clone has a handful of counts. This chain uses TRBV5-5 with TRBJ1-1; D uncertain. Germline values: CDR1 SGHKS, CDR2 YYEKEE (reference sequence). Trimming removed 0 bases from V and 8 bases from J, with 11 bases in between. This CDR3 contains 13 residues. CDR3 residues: CASSLEEGREAFF. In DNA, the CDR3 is TGTGCCAGCAGCTTGGAGGAGGGCCGGGAAGCTTTCTTT.

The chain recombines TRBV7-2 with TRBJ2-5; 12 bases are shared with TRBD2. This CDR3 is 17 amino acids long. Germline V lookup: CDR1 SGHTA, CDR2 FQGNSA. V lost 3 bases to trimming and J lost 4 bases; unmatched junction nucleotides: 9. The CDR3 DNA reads TGTGCCAGCAGCTTGCTGGCTAGCGGGGGGGTTCGAGAGACCCAGTACTTC. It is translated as CASSLLASGGVRETQYF.

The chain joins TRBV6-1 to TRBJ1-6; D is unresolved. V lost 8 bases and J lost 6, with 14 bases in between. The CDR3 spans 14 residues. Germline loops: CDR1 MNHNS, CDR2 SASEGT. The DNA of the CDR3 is TGTGCCAGCGCTGAACTGGCTCTTAATTCACCCCTCCACTTT. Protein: CASAELALNSPLHF.

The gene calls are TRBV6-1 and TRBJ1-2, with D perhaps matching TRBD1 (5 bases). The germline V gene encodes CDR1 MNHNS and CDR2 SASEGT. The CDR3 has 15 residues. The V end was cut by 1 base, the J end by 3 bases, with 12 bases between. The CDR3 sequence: CASSEGGAGDYGYTF. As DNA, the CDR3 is TGTGCCAGCAGTGAAGGCGGGGCGGGGGACTATGGCTACACCTTC.